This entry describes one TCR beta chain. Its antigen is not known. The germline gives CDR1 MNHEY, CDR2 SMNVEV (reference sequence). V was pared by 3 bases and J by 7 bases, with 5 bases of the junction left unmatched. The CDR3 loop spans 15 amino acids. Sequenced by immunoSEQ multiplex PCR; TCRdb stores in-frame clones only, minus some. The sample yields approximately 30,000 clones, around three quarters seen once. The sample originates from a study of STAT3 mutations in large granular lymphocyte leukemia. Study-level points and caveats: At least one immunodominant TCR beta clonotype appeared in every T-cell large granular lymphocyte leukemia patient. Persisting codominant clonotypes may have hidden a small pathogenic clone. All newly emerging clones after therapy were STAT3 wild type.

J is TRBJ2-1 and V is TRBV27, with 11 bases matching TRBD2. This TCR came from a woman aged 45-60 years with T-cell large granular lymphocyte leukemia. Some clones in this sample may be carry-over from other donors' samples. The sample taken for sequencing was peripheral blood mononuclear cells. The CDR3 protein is CASSLATSGKNEQFF. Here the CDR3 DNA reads TGTGCCAGCAGTTTGGCGACTAGCGGGAAAAATGAGCAGTTCTTC.